Listed below are T cell receptor beta chains from one sample, sequenced in a study of T cells after posttransplantation cyclophosphamide. TCRdb keeps only in-frame clones here, not all; method: immunoSEQ multiplex PCR. The sample includes roughly 9,900 clones, approximately 90% of them seen just once. The source material was PBMCs, sampled after an allogeneic stem cell transplant with a calcineurin inhibitor and methotrexate. The receptors originated from a male patient younger than 45 who received an allogeneic stem cell transplant from an unrelated donor, was CMV-positive, and had no GVHD. Some T cells may possibly be graft donor cells. The CDR3 runs from the conserved cysteine through the conserved F or W. The D gene is left open where the match is weak. Size tells how often a clone was seen (once, few, many) or the class of an expanded clone, and some rows leave it out.

v_call,clone_size,d_call,j_call,cdr3_aa,cdr3_nt
TRBV19,-,-,TRBJ2-4,CASSPLDSRKNIQYF,TGTGCCAGTAGTCCCCTAGACAGTAGAAAAAACATTCAGTACTTC
TRBV5-1,-,TRBD2,TRBJ2-1,CASRGTGTSGISEQFF,TGCGCCAGCAGAGGTACCGGGACTAGCGGGATTAGTGAGCAGTTCTTC
TRBV7-6,-,-,TRBJ2-1,CASSPGGGLANEQFF,TGTGCCAGCAGCCCGGGGGGCGGCTTAGCCAATGAGCAGTTCTTC
TRBV15,-,-,TRBJ2-7,CATSRGQTGFYEQYF,TGTGCCACCAGCAGAGGACAGACAGGATTCTACGAGCAGTACTTC
TRBV25-1,-,-,TRBJ2-1,CASSECLDEQFF,TGTGCCAGCAGTGAATGTCTTGATGAGCAGTTCTTC
TRBV18,-,TRBD2,TRBJ2-2,CASSPSRDYRTGELFF,TGTGCCAGCTCACCAAGCCGGGACTATCGCACCGGGGAGCTGTTTTTT
TRBV7-9,once,-,TRBJ2-1,CASSHDLEGEQFF,TGTGCCAGCAGTCACGATCTGGAGGGGGAGCAGTTCTTC
TRBV15,-,TRBD1,TRBJ2-7,CATSRDQGGSYEQYF,TGTGCCACCAGCAGAGACCAAGGGGGCTCGTACGAGCAGTACTTC
TRBV27,-,TRBD1,TRBJ1-2,CASSFSGTGNGYTF,TGTGCCAGCAGTTTCTCCGGGACAGGGAATGGCTACACCTTC
TRBV7-9,once,-,TRBJ1-4,CASSSTQGFEKLFF,TGTGCCAGCAGCTCGACGCAGGGATTTGAAAAACTGTTTTTT
TRBV14,-,-,TRBJ1-3,CASSQQTVSGNTIYF,TGTGCCAGCAGCCAGCAGACAGTCTCTGGAAACACCATATATTTT
TRBV9,-,TRBD1,TRBJ2-5,CASSFRTGGQETQYF,TGTGCCAGCAGCTTTCGGACAGGGGGACAAGAGACCCAGTACTTC
TRBV7-9,-,-,TRBJ2-3,CASSLAGGDTQYF,TGTGCCAGCAGCTTAGCCGGGGGAGATACGCAGTATTTT
TRBV7-3,-,TRBD1,TRBJ2-2,CASSTGAGELFF,TGTGCCAGCAGTACAGGGGCCGGGGAGCTGTTTTTT
TRBV18,-,TRBD1,TRBJ1-6,CASSPTGGDSPLHF,TGTGCCAGCTCACCAACAGGGGGCGATTCACCCCTCCACTTT
TRBV4-1,-,-,TRBJ1-5,CASSQDEGVNQPQHF,TGCGCCAGCAGCCAAGATGAAGGGGTCAATCAGCCCCAGCATTTT
TRBV28,-,TRBD1,TRBJ2-5,CASSGTGRYAETQYF,TGTGCCAGCAGTGGGACAGGGAGGTACGCAGAGACCCAGTACTTC
TRBV6-5,-,-,TRBJ2-7,CASSFRRDLALYEQYF,TGTGCCAGCAGTTTTAGGCGGGATCTGGCCCTCTACGAGCAGTACTTC
TRBV18,-,TRBD2,TRBJ2-5,CASSQGLAGETQYF,TGTGCCAGCTCACAGGGACTAGCGGGCGAGACCCAGTACTTC
TRBV29-1,-,-,TRBJ2-7,CSGGGTASYEQYF,TGCAGCGGGGGCGGGACGGCCTCCTACGAGCAGTACTTC
TRBV29-1,-,TRBD2,TRBJ2-1,CSLRTSGYNEQFF,TGCAGCCTAAGGACTAGCGGCTACAATGAGCAGTTCTTC
TRBV5-5,-,TRBD1,TRBJ2-6,CASSQTSGGPRGGANVLTF,TGTGCCAGCAGCCAGACCTCAGGGGGCCCCAGGGGAGGGGCCAACGTCCTGACTTTC
TRBV5-4,-,TRBD1,TRBJ1-4,CASSRTGSGTANEKLFF,TGTGCCAGCAGTCGGACAGGGTCGGGAACAGCTAATGAAAAACTGTTTTTT
TRBV15,-,TRBD2,TRBJ2-7,CATSRRLARTDEQYF,TGTGCCACCAGCAGGAGACTAGCACGGACGGACGAGCAGTACTTC
TRBV5-4,-,TRBD1,TRBJ2-2,CASSRTGRSTGELFF,TGTGCCAGCAGCCGGACAGGGAGGTCGACCGGGGAGCTGTTTTTT
TRBV18,once,-,TRBJ1-5,CASSPRAGDTYNQPQHF,TGTGCCAGCTCACCGCGTGCAGGGGATACCTACAATCAGCCCCAGCATTTT
TRBV2,-,-,TRBJ2-6,CASASGANVLTF,TGTGCCAGCGCGTCTGGGGCCAACGTCCTGACTTTC
TRBV11-2,few,TRBD1,TRBJ2-5,CASSLDSTGRETQYF,TGTGCCAGCAGCTTAGATTCGACAGGGCGAGAGACCCAGTACTTC
TRBV6-1,few,TRBD1,TRBJ1-2,CASSGGQNYGYTF,TGTGCCAGCAGTGGGGGACAGAACTATGGCTACACCTTC
TRBV15,-,TRBD1,TRBJ2-5,CATSRPTRQGVGETQYF,TGTGCCACCAGCAGACCTACTAGACAGGGGGTGGGGGAGACCCAGTACTTC
TRBV19,-,TRBD1,TRBJ1-5,CASSNIIYGTVNQPQHF,TGTGCCAGTAGTAACATCATATACGGGACAGTGAATCAGCCCCAGCATTTT
TRBV11-3,-,-,TRBJ1-3,CASSGYGNTIYF,TGTGCCAGTAGTGGTTACGGAAACACCATATATTTT
TRBV6-4,once,-,TRBJ2-3,CASSASQSTDTQYF,TGTGCCAGCAGTGCGTCCCAGAGCACAGATACGCAGTATTTT
TRBV28,-,-,TRBJ2-7,CASSGSNAGASYEQYF,TGTGCCAGCAGTGGTTCCAATGCAGGGGCCTCCTACGAGCAGTACTTC
TRBV30,-,-,TRBJ1-2,CAWRGLQTNYGYTF,TGTGCCTGGAGAGGTTTACAGACTAACTATGGCTACACCTTC
TRBV19,-,-,TRBJ1-2,CASSSTGSNYGYTF,TGTGCCAGTAGTAGCACAGGGTCCAACTATGGCTACACCTTC
TRBV28,-,TRBD1,TRBJ1-2,CASSTGGGFSYTF,TGTGCCAGCAGTACAGGGGGCGGGTTTAGCTACACCTTC
TRBV5-6,-,-,TRBJ1-6,CASSFSQVHSPLHF,TGTGCCAGCAGCTTTTCACAGGTCCATTCACCCCTCCACTTT
TRBV4-3,few,-,TRBJ2-7,CASSQLLALRTYEQYF,TGCGCCAGCAGCCAGTTGCTAGCTCTAAGGACCTACGAGCAGTACTTC
TRBV7-9,-,TRBD1,TRBJ2-1,CASSLGSLVTGNEQFF,TGTGCCAGCAGCTTAGGGTCCCTGGTGACAGGGAACGAGCAGTTCTTC
TRBV19,-,-,TRBJ2-7,CASNNRDKSYEQYF,TGTGCCAGTAATAACCGGGACAAATCCTACGAGCAGTACTTC